The rows below give T cell receptor beta chains drawn from one sample of a study of cytomegalovirus exposure and HLA in healthy donors. Assay: immunoSEQ multiplex PCR; the TCRdb copy retains only in-frame clones and omits some. The sample holds about 130,000 clones, less than 80% seen once. Input material: PBMCs. The receptors were sampled from a man aged 35 to 55 in good health and CMV-seropositive. The CDR3 runs from the conserved cysteine through the conserved F or W. D genes are given only for firm matches. Clone size is not always given. Where it is, it says once, few, many or a class for expanded clones.

j_call: TRBJ2-7; d_call: TRBD1; v_call: TRBV7-9; clone_size: NA; cdr3_nt: TGTGCCAACCTACAGGGGCTCCACTACGAGCAGTACTTC; cdr3_aa: CANLQGLHYEQYF
j_call: TRBJ1-3; d_call: NA; v_call: TRBV5-1; clone_size: NA; cdr3_nt: TGCGCCAGCAGCCCCGGACAGTCTGGAAACACCATATATTTT; cdr3_aa: CASSPGQSGNTIYF
j_call: TRBJ2-1; d_call: NA; v_call: TRBV7-8; clone_size: NA; cdr3_nt: TGTGCCAGCAGCGCCATCGGTCTGGAGCAGTTCTTC; cdr3_aa: CASSAIGLEQFF
j_call: TRBJ1-5; d_call: TRBD1; v_call: TRBV7-6; clone_size: NA; cdr3_nt: TGTGCCAGCAGCTTGTCCGCCAGGGGGCTACTTAATCAGCCCCAGCATTTT; cdr3_aa: CASSLSARGLLNQPQHF
j_call: TRBJ2-7; d_call: TRBD1; v_call: TRBV5-5; clone_size: NA; cdr3_nt: TGTGCCAGCAGCTTGAGAGCCGGGACAGGGGGCTACGAGCAGTACTTC; cdr3_aa: CASSLRAGTGGYEQYF
j_call: TRBJ1-6; d_call: TRBD1; v_call: TRBV7-8; clone_size: NA; cdr3_nt: TGTGCCAGCAGCCCTACCGGGACAGGGCACCGAACCCTCCACTTT; cdr3_aa: CASSPTGTGHRTLHF
j_call: TRBJ1-1; d_call: NA; v_call: TRBV27; clone_size: NA; cdr3_nt: TGTGCCAGCAGTCAGCGATGGTCCGACCAAGCTTTCTTT; cdr3_aa: CASSQRWSDQAFF
j_call: TRBJ2-1; d_call: TRBD2; v_call: TRBV10-3; clone_size: NA; cdr3_nt: TGTGCCGTCCGGGGGGATGTCCACAATGAGCAGTTCTTC; cdr3_aa: CAVRGDVHNEQFF
j_call: TRBJ1-1; d_call: NA; v_call: TRBV6-5; clone_size: NA; cdr3_nt: TGTGCCAGCAGTACGTCACAGCGGATGAACACTGAAGCTTTCTTT; cdr3_aa: CASSTSQRMNTEAFF
j_call: TRBJ1-2; d_call: NA; v_call: TRBV2; clone_size: NA; cdr3_nt: TGTGCCAGCAGGGCCCAGTTAGCAACTTATGGCTACACCTTC; cdr3_aa: CASRAQLATYGYTF
j_call: TRBJ2-1; d_call: NA; v_call: TRBV30; clone_size: NA; cdr3_nt: TGTGCCTGGAGTCTTACTAGCTCGGATGAGCAGTTCTTC; cdr3_aa: CAWSLTSSDEQFF
j_call: TRBJ1-2; d_call: NA; v_call: TRBV6-5; clone_size: few; cdr3_nt: TGTGCCAGCAGTTCAGGGGCTATAGGGTATGGCTACACCTTC; cdr3_aa: CASSSGAIGYGYTF
j_call: TRBJ2-7; d_call: NA; v_call: TRBV7-6; clone_size: few; cdr3_nt: TGTGCCAGCAGCTTAGCGGAAGGAGGCCAGGTAACCTACGAGCAGTACTTC; cdr3_aa: CASSLAEGGQVTYEQYF
j_call: TRBJ1-5; d_call: NA; v_call: TRBV5-8; clone_size: NA; cdr3_nt: TGTGCCAGCAGCTTGGGGCAGGGAAACAATCAGCCCCAGCATTTT; cdr3_aa: CASSLGQGNNQPQHF
j_call: TRBJ1-6; d_call: NA; v_call: TRBV6-1; clone_size: few; cdr3_nt: TGTGCCAGCGTTACCCCTCTTTTAGCTTCTTCACCCCTCCACTTT; cdr3_aa: CASVTPLLASSPLHF
j_call: TRBJ2-1; d_call: NA; v_call: TRBV7-6; clone_size: few; cdr3_nt: TGTGCCAGCAGCTTAGAAGTTAGCTCCTACAATGAGCAGTTCTTC; cdr3_aa: CASSLEVSSYNEQFF
j_call: TRBJ2-1; d_call: NA; v_call: TRBV7-2; clone_size: NA; cdr3_nt: TGTGCCAGCAGCTTAGTAGGAGGGCAGGGCGCCTACAATGAGCAGTTCTTC; cdr3_aa: CASSLVGGQGAYNEQFF
j_call: TRBJ1-5; d_call: TRBD1; v_call: TRBV28; clone_size: NA; cdr3_nt: TGTGCCAGCAGTTTAGCCGGGACAGGGGGCGGGCAGCCCCAGCATTTT; cdr3_aa: CASSLAGTGGGQPQHF
j_call: TRBJ2-7; d_call: NA; v_call: TRBV2; clone_size: NA; cdr3_nt: TGTGCCAGCAATCCGGGGGTGGTGGGGGAGCAGTACTTC; cdr3_aa: CASNPGVVGEQYF
j_call: TRBJ1-6; d_call: NA; v_call: TRBV6-6; clone_size: NA; cdr3_nt: TGTGCCAGCAGCCAACAGGGACGTAATTCACCCCTCCACTTT; cdr3_aa: CASSQQGRNSPLHF
j_call: TRBJ2-5; d_call: NA; v_call: TRBV5-3; clone_size: NA; cdr3_nt: TGTGCCAGAAGCTGCAGAGGAGGAGAGACCCAGTACTTC; cdr3_aa: CARSCRGGETQYF
j_call: TRBJ1-1; d_call: TRBD1; v_call: TRBV18; clone_size: few; cdr3_nt: TGTGCCAGCTCACCGCCCCGAGGGACAGGGCTGAACACTGAAGCTTTCTTT; cdr3_aa: CASSPPRGTGLNTEAFF
j_call: TRBJ2-1; d_call: TRBD1; v_call: TRBV10-1; clone_size: NA; cdr3_nt: TGCGCCAGCAGTGAGGGACAGGGGGTTCGTACCAATGAGCAGTTCTTC; cdr3_aa: CASSEGQGVRTNEQFF
j_call: TRBJ2-7; d_call: TRBD1; v_call: TRBV15; clone_size: NA; cdr3_nt: TGTGCCACCGGGACAGGAGAACCCATACTTGGGGAGCAGTACTTC; cdr3_aa: CATGTGEPILGEQYF
j_call: TRBJ1-1; d_call: NA; v_call: TRBV11-3; clone_size: NA; cdr3_nt: TGTGCCAGCAGCTTAGGCGGGGGGAAGAACACTGAAGCTTTCTTT; cdr3_aa: CASSLGGGKNTEAFF
j_call: TRBJ2-7; d_call: NA; v_call: TRBV7-9; clone_size: NA; cdr3_nt: TGTGCCAGCAGCGAACAGGGAGTGACATCCTACGAGCAGTACTTC; cdr3_aa: CASSEQGVTSYEQYF
j_call: TRBJ2-7; d_call: TRBD2; v_call: TRBV5-1; clone_size: NA; cdr3_nt: TGCGCCAGCAGCTTGGCGATTAGCGGGAGACTCTACGAGCAGTACTTC; cdr3_aa: CASSLAISGRLYEQYF
j_call: TRBJ2-2; d_call: NA; v_call: TRBV6-1; clone_size: NA; cdr3_nt: TGTGCCAGCAGATTGACTATCGCCGGGGAGCTGTTTTTT; cdr3_aa: CASRLTIAGELFF
j_call: TRBJ1-1; d_call: NA; v_call: TRBV29-1; clone_size: NA; cdr3_nt: TGCAGCGTTGGGTGGGGAGGCAACACTGAAGCTTTCTTT; cdr3_aa: CSVGWGGNTEAFF
j_call: TRBJ1-6; d_call: NA; v_call: TRBV6-5; clone_size: once; cdr3_nt: TGTGCCAGCAGTTCATATAGGGAGGGGAATAATTCACCCCTCCACTTT; cdr3_aa: CASSSYREGNNSPLHF
j_call: TRBJ1-1; d_call: NA; v_call: TRBV5-1; clone_size: NA; cdr3_nt: TGCGCCAGCAGCTTTCGGGAAAACACTGAAGCTTTCTTT; cdr3_aa: CASSFRENTEAFF
j_call: TRBJ2-2; d_call: NA; v_call: TRBV29-1; clone_size: few; cdr3_nt: TGCAGCGTTGGAACTACGAACACCGGGGAGCTGTTTTTT; cdr3_aa: CSVGTTNTGELFF
j_call: TRBJ2-7; d_call: TRBD2; v_call: TRBV14; clone_size: NA; cdr3_nt: TGTGCCAGCAGCACTATGGGGGGGGCCTACGAGCAGTACTTC; cdr3_aa: CASSTMGGAYEQYF
j_call: TRBJ2-7; d_call: TRBD1; v_call: TRBV7-9; clone_size: NA; cdr3_nt: TGTGCCAGCAGCTCCCGGGACAGGGGACACTACGAGCAGTACTTC; cdr3_aa: CASSSRDRGHYEQYF
j_call: TRBJ2-1; d_call: NA; v_call: TRBV11-3; clone_size: NA; cdr3_nt: TGTGCCAGCAGCTTTACCCCCCGGCCGGGGGTCCGAAACTACAATGAGCAGTTCTTC; cdr3_aa: CASSFTPRPGVRNYNEQFF
j_call: TRBJ1-5; d_call: TRBD1; v_call: TRBV6-1; clone_size: NA; cdr3_nt: TGTGCCAGCAGCCCCGGACAGGGCAATCAGCCCCAGCATTTT; cdr3_aa: CASSPGQGNQPQHF
j_call: TRBJ1-2; d_call: NA; v_call: TRBV28; clone_size: NA; cdr3_nt: TGTGCCAGCAGCCTCGGAGCCGGCTATGGCTACACCTTC; cdr3_aa: CASSLGAGYGYTF
j_call: TRBJ2-3; d_call: NA; v_call: TRBV7-2; clone_size: NA; cdr3_nt: TGTGCCAGCAGCCCCGGGTCCTCCTATTTCACAGATACGCAGTATTTT; cdr3_aa: CASSPGSSYFTDTQYF
j_call: TRBJ2-2; d_call: NA; v_call: TRBV7-8; clone_size: NA; cdr3_nt: TGTGCCAGCAGCTCAGCCTTAACAGATTCGAACACCGGGGAGCTGTTTTTT; cdr3_aa: CASSSALTDSNTGELFF
j_call: TRBJ1-2; d_call: NA; v_call: TRBV5-1; clone_size: NA; cdr3_nt: TGCGCCAGCAGCCCGGGGGGCGGCGGTGGCTACACTTTC; cdr3_aa: CASSPGGGGGYTF
j_call: TRBJ2-1; d_call: NA; v_call: TRBV5-6; clone_size: NA; cdr3_nt: TGTGCCAGCAGCTTTCGGAATCGCGGATATCCCTACAATGAGCAGTTCTTC; cdr3_aa: CASSFRNRGYPYNEQFF
j_call: TRBJ1-1; d_call: TRBD1; v_call: TRBV6-5; clone_size: NA; cdr3_nt: TGTGCCAGCAGCGTCAGGGGGAGAACTGAAGCTTTCTTT; cdr3_aa: CASSVRGRTEAFF
j_call: TRBJ1-6; d_call: NA; v_call: TRBV9; clone_size: NA; cdr3_nt: TGTGCCAGCGGGGACTCCAAAGCACCCCTCCACTTT; cdr3_aa: CASGDSKAPLHF
j_call: TRBJ1-2; d_call: NA; v_call: TRBV6-5; clone_size: NA; cdr3_nt: TGTGCCAGCAGTTACGCGGACAGAGTCTATGGCTACACCTTC; cdr3_aa: CASSYADRVYGYTF
j_call: TRBJ2-5; d_call: NA; v_call: TRBV7-8; clone_size: NA; cdr3_nt: TGTGCCAGCAGCTTAGGGGCAGGGCTCGGGACCCAGTACTTC; cdr3_aa: CASSLGAGLGTQYF
j_call: TRBJ1-3; d_call: TRBD1; v_call: TRBV4-1; clone_size: NA; cdr3_nt: TGCGCCAGCAGCCCTATTGAGGACAGGGGGTTTCGTCTGAGAAACACCATATATTTT; cdr3_aa: CASSPIEDRGFRLRNTIYF
j_call: TRBJ1-6; d_call: NA; v_call: TRBV19; clone_size: NA; cdr3_nt: TGTGCCAGTAGCGGACAGTTTTATAATTCACCCCTCCACTTT; cdr3_aa: CASSGQFYNSPLHF
j_call: TRBJ2-3; d_call: NA; v_call: TRBV5-1; clone_size: NA; cdr3_nt: TGCGCCAGCAGCCCTGGGTTGCAGGGGCACCCAGATACGCAGTATTTT; cdr3_aa: CASSPGLQGHPDTQYF
j_call: TRBJ1-2; d_call: NA; v_call: TRBV5-1; clone_size: NA; cdr3_nt: TGCGCCAGCAATAGGGGCGGAAGCTATGGCTACACCTTC; cdr3_aa: CASNRGGSYGYTF
j_call: TRBJ1-1; d_call: TRBD1; v_call: TRBV19; clone_size: few; cdr3_nt: TGTGCCATTAACAGGGGATCTGAAGCTTTCTTT; cdr3_aa: CAINRGSEAFF
j_call: TRBJ1-6; d_call: NA; v_call: TRBV6-5; clone_size: NA; cdr3_nt: TGTGCCAGCAGTTACTCCCGGGCAGGGAATTCACCCCTCCACTTT; cdr3_aa: CASSYSRAGNSPLHF
j_call: TRBJ2-5; d_call: NA; v_call: TRBV7-2; clone_size: NA; cdr3_nt: TGTGCCAGCAAAACGGGGGTTAACCAAGAGACCCAGTACTTC; cdr3_aa: CASKTGVNQETQYF